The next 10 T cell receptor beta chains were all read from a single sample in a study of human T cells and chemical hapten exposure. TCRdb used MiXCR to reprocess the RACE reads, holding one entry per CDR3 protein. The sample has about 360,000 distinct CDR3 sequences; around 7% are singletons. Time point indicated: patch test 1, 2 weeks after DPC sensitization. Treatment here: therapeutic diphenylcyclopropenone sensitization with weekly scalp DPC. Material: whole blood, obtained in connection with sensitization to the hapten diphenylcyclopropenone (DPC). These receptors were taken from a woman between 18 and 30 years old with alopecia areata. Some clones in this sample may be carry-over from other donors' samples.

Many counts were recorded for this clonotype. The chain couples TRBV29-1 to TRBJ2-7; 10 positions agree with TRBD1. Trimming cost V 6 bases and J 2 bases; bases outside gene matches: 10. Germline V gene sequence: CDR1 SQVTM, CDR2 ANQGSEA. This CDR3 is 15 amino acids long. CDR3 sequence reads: CSVALGTGAPYEQYF. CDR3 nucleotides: TGCAGCGTGGCACTAGGGACAGGGGCCCCCTACGAGCAGTACTTC.

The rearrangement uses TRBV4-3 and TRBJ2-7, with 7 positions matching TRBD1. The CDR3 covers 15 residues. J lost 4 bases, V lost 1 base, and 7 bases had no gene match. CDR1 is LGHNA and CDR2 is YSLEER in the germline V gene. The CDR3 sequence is CASSQVRTGEYEQYF. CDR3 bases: TGCGCCAGCAGCCAAGTCCGCACAGGGGAGTACGAGCAGTACTTC.

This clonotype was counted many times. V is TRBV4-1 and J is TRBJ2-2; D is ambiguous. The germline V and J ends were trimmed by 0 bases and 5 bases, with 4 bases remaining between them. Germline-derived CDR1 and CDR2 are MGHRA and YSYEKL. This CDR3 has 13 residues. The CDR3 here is CASSQEKTGELFF. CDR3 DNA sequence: TGCGCCAGCAGCCAAGAAAAAACCGGGGAGCTGTTTTTT.

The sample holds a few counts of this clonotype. The CDR3 DNA reads TGTGCCAGCAGTTACTGGCTACAGGAAGGGGGTTACAATGAGCAGTTCTTC. Translating it yields CASSYWLQEGGYNEQFF. The chain links TRBV6-5 to TRBJ2-1, with D perhaps TRBD1 (6 bases). Looked up from germline, CDR1 is MNHEY and CDR2 is SVGAGI. The ends were cut back, 1 base at V and 4 bases at J, with 17 bases in the middle. The CDR3 has 17 residues.

CDR3 nucleotides: TGTGCCAGCACTCCACAGGGACTGAGCACAGATACGCAGTATTTT. It specifies CASTPQGLSTDTQYF. The chain has TRBV2 and TRBJ2-3; D tentatively fits TRBD1 or TRBD2 (6 bases each). Trimming took 7 bases from V and 0 from J, leaving 14 bases between them. The CDR3 sequence is 15 residues long. Germline CDR1 reads SNHLY; CDR2 reads FYNNEI.

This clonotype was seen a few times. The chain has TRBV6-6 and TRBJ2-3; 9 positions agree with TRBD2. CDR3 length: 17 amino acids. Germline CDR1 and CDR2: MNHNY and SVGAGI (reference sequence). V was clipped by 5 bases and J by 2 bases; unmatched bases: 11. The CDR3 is CASSPPLAGLLTDTQYF. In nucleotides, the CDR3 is TGTGCCAGCAGTCCCCCCCTAGCGGGGCTACTCACAGATACGCAGTATTTT.

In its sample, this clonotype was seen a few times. CDR3 protein: CASSFQGTTPDTQYF. The CDR3 nucleotides are TGTGCCAGCAGCTTTCAGGGGACTACCCCGGATACGCAGTATTTT. The chain is built from TRBV7-9 and TRBJ2-3, with D possibly TRBD2 on 7 matching bases. Trimming took 3 bases from V and 6 from J, leaving 16 bases between them. In germline, CDR1 is SEHNR, CDR2 FQNEAQ (reference sequence). The CDR3 length is 15 residues.

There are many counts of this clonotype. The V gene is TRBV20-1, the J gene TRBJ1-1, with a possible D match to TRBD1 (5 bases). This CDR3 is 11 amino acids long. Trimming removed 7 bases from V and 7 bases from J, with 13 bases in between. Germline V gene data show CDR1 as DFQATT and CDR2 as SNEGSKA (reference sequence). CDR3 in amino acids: CSVGASVEAFF. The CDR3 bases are TGCAGTGTCGGGGCCTCCGTTGAAGCTTTCTTT.

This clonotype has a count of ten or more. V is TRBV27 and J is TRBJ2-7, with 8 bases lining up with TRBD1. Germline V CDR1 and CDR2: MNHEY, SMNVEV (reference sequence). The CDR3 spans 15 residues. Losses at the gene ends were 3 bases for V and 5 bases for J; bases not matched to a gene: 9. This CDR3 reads CASSFSWTGNDEQYF. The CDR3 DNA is TGTGCCAGCAGTTTTAGCTGGACAGGGAACGACGAGCAGTACTTC.

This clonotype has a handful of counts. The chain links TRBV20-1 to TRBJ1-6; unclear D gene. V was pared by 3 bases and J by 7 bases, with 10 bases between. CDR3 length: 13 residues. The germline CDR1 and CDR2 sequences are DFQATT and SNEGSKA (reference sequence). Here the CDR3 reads CSASGASNSPLHF. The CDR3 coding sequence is TGCAGTGCTAGTGGAGCTTCGAATTCACCCCTCCACTTT.